The rows below give T cell receptor beta chains drawn from one sample of a study of blood T cell repertoires in COVID-19. TCRdb's table, derived via immunoSEQ multiplex PCR, lists solely in-frame clones and lacks some. The table records approximately 270,000 clones, roughly 83% of them present only once. Sequences were obtained from peripheral blood. The receptor set was obtained from a man aged 80 or over with acute or convalescent COVID-19. Both conserved end residues are trimmed from each CDR3.

V gene	J gene	CDR3 protein
TRBV6-5	TRBJ1-4	ASSYERALGGKLF
TRBV6-2/TRBV6-3	TRBJ2-4	ASSYRRTEFQY
TRBV9	TRBJ2-7	ASSVGGSYEQY
TRBV6-5	TRBJ1-6	AIAPDSSYNSPLH
TRBV6-2/TRBV6-3	TRBJ2-7	ASSPLGTGSREQY
TRBV20-1	TRBJ2-1	SASHRLAGSNEQF
TRBV15	TRBJ2-7	ATSRGSQGHSYEQY
TRBV18	TRBJ1-2	ASSPEFDYGYT
TRBV6-5	TRBJ2-3	ASGLAGVDTQY
TRBV27	TRBJ2-3	ASSPSGTGPPGQRGTDTQY
TRBV6-1	TRBJ2-1	ASSEGTGDLVAQF
TRBV3-1/TRBV3-2	TRBJ2-7	ASREGQVGDRVRYEQY
TRBV18	TRBJ2-7	ASSPRDRPLHEQY
TRBV7-3	TRBJ2-3	ASSPSGGRATDTQY
TRBV6-5	TRBJ2-4	ASWGGTEKNIQY
TRBV28	TRBJ1-1	ASTMTGGASTEAF
TRBV3-1/TRBV3-2	TRBJ2-7	ASSQVTSGVYEQY
TRBV7-2	TRBJ2-7	ASSLEASIEQY
TRBV7-3	TRBJ2-2	ASSFPGQGNTGELF
TRBV18	TRBJ2-2	ASSPPMAGGVNTGELF
TRBV29-1	TRBJ1-2	SVLDSPGYT
TRBV18	TRBJ1-5	ASSRDYSNQPQH
TRBV24-1	TRBJ2-1	ATSEGTGGGNEQF
TRBV19	TRBJ1-5	ASSRQGLGGNQPQH
TRBV23-1	TRBJ2-7	ASSFGDSSSYEQY
TRBV6-6	TRBJ1-6	ASSYSGQGGNSPLH
TRBV10-2	TRBJ2-7	ASRLGLAGGSYEQY
TRBV27	TRBJ1-2	ASSPLQGHYGYT
TRBV18	TRBJ1-1	ASSRGQNTEAF
TRBV19	TRBJ2-3	ASSILWTGDTDTQY